This entry lists 26 T cell receptor beta chains sequenced from one sample in a study of blood T cells in healthy people across ages. The second PCR ran roughly 6 to 11 cycles with a sample-barcoded 5' primer and J-beta primers. TCRdb redid the calling of the 5' RACE reads with MiXCR, one entry per CDR3 protein. Altogether some 290,000 distinct CDR3 sequences are present, roughly 26% being singletons, with the ten largest covering approximately 30%. Sequenced sample: blood. The source is a woman in her 70s in good health.

The sample holds a few counts of this clonotype. This chain's CDR3 is CASSGTPHEQYF. The CDR3 nucleotides are TGCGCCAGCAGTGGGACTCCTCACGAGCAGTACTTC. V and J are TRBV5-1 and TRBJ2-7, with D maybe TRBD2 (6 bases). Germline assignment: CDR1 SGHRS and CDR2 YFSETQ. The CDR3 runs 12 residues. Trimming cost V 5 bases and J 5 bases, with 11 bases left between them.

The rearrangement uses TRBV7-3 and TRBJ2-2; 7 bases are a match to TRBD1. The germline V gene encodes CDR1 SGHTA and CDR2 FQGTGA. The CDR3 loop spans 15 amino acids. Unmatched junction bases numbered 10, after V lost 6 bases and J lost 6 bases. The CDR3 bases are TGTGCCAGCAGTTTACAGGGGCCGGCCGCCGGGGAGCTGTTTTTT. It yields the protein CASSLQGPAAGELFF.

The chain couples TRBV3-1 to TRBJ1-3; unclear D gene. V dropped 2 bases and J dropped 2 bases, with 7 bases sitting between them. The CDR3 consists of 14 residues. Germline V gene sequence: CDR1 LGHDT, CDR2 YNNKEL (reference sequence). CDR3 nucleotide sequence: TGTGCCAGCAGCCAATCGGGGACTGGAAACACCATATATTTT. Encoded protein: CASSQSGTGNTIYF.

The chain combines TRBV2 with TRBJ1-4; TRBD1 matches 9 bases. The V gene end was trimmed by 8 bases and the J gene end by 8 bases; junction bases not matched to a gene: 9. Germline CDR1 reads SNHLY; CDR2 reads FYNNEI. The CDR3 runs to 14 residues. CDR3 in DNA: TGTGCCAGCGGCAACAGGGGGCGAGGGGAAAAACTGTTTTTT. It specifies CASGNRGRGEKLFF.

This chain connects TRBV20-1 to TRBJ2-5; TRBD1 matches 11 bases. V lost 5 bases to trimming and J lost 3 bases; unmatched junction nucleotides: 5. Looked up from germline, CDR1 is DFQATT and CDR2 is SNEGSKA (reference sequence). The CDR3 spans 14 residues. The CDR3 nucleotides are TGCAGTGCTGCCCGGGACAGGGGGGAAGAGACCCAGTACTTC. It is translated as CSAARDRGEETQYF.

This clonotype occurred a few times. The gene calls are TRBV20-1 and TRBJ2-5, with TRBD2 matching 8 bases. The better agreement between TRBJ2-1 and the DNA end casts doubt on the J call. This CDR3 contains 12 residues. Per germline, CDR1 DFQATT and CDR2 SNEGSKA (reference sequence). CDR3 sequence reads: CSARSGRNEQFF. CDR3 in DNA: TGCAGTGCTAGAAGCGGGAGAAATGAGCAGTTCTTC.

This clonotype has only one observation. This rearrangement joins TRBV20-1 to TRBJ1-5, with unresolved D. Germline values: CDR1 DFQATT, CDR2 SNEGSKA (reference sequence). Trimming removed 5 bases at V and 2 bases at J, with 10 bases between. The CDR3 runs 13 residues. The CDR3 reads CSALVQGNQPQHF. DNA of the CDR3: TGCAGTGCTCTCGTCCAGGGCAATCAGCCCCAGCATTTT.

The J gene is TRBJ1-1, the V gene TRBV6-5, with D unclear. Trimming stripped 6 bases from V and 2 bases from J, with 10 bases between. In germline, CDR1 is MNHEY, CDR2 SVGAGI. The CDR3 is 13 residues long. The CDR3 spells CASSRRRNTEAFF. For the CDR3, the DNA is TGTGCCAGCAGCCGCAGACGAAACACTGAAGCTTTCTTT.

Details on this clonotype: The junction differs from germline at one of its ends, possibly a read error. The chain joins TRBV19 to TRBJ1-2; possibly TRBD1 for D (5 bases). The CDR3 consists of 13 residues. Germline assignment: CDR1 LNHDA and CDR2 SQIVND (reference sequence). The CDR3 DNA follows: TGTGCCAGTAGTAAGGGACGGAATTGGGGCTACGCCTTC. It yields the protein CASSKGRNWGYAF.

This clonotype was seen a handful of times. The V and J genes are TRBV10-3 and TRBJ2-1; TRBD1 matches 8 bases. J gave up 4 bases and V 0 bases, and 14 bases lay outside the gene matches. Germline-derived CDR1 and CDR2 are ENHRY and SYGVKD. CDR3 length equals 19 residues. The CDR3 DNA reads as TGTGCCATCAGTGAGTCTAGGAGACAGGGGACGGGGTATTACAATGAGCAGTTCTTC. Amino acids: CAISESRRQGTGYYNEQFF.

V gene TRBV20-1 combines with J gene TRBJ1-1; maybe TRBD1 (5 bases). V lost 5 bases and J 4 bases, leaving 17 bases between the germline ends. In germline, CDR1 is DFQATT, CDR2 SNEGSKA (reference sequence). The CDR3 length is 14 residues. The CDR3 coding sequence is TGCAGTGCTGGACGCCCAGGGAAACCCACTGAAGCTTTCTTT. Translated, it gives CSAGRPGKPTEAFF.

This chain joins TRBV6-5 and TRBJ1-2; D might be TRBD1 (5 bases). Deletions cut 11 bases from V and 5 bases from J, with 15 bases between. The CDR3 covers 12 residues. Germline V gene data show CDR1 as MNHEY and CDR2 as SVGAGI. CDR3 bases: TGTGCCGACCCGGGGCTTCATTATGGCTACACCTTC. Amino acid sequence: CADPGLHYGYTF.

This clonotype turned up a few times. The rearrangement joins TRBV15 to TRBJ2-6, with D perhaps matching TRBD2 (5 bases). CDR3 size: 13 residues. Trimming cost V 8 bases and J 4 bases, with 9 bases left between them. Germline assignment: CDR1 LNHNV and CDR2 YYDKDF (reference sequence). The DNA for the CDR3 is TGTGCCACCCACGGGATCGGGGCCAACGTCCTGACTTTC. Protein sequence: CATHGIGANVLTF.

This clonotype was detected ten times or more. V and J are TRBV7-3 and TRBJ1-2; D not certain. This CDR3 has 15 amino acids. V was pared by 1 base and J by 0 bases, with 9 bases between. The germline CDR1 and CDR2 sequences are SGHTA and FQGTGA. This CDR3 reads CASSLSPPTNYGYTF. The CDR3 DNA reads TGTGCCAGCAGCTTAAGCCCGCCAACTAACTATGGCTACACCTTC.

This clonotype was seen more than once but under ten times. The chain has TRBV28 and TRBJ2-7; TRBD2 aligns across 8 bases. With 7 bases clipped from V and 3 bases from J, the junction kept 8 bases outside the gene matches. CDR1 and CDR2 from the germline V gene are MDHEN and SYDVKM. The CDR3 sequence is 14 residues long. Here the CDR3 DNA reads TGTGCCAGCACTACGCTTAGCGGGGACTACGAGCAGTACTTC. It translates to CASTTLSGDYEQYF.

The chain links TRBV27 to TRBJ2-1, with 12 bases aligning to TRBD2. The J call may be mistaken, given a closer DNA end match to TRBJ2-5. CDR1 is MNHEY, CDR2 SMNVEV, per germline (reference sequence). The CDR3 contains 16 residues. CDR3 DNA: TGTGCCAGCGGCACTAAGACTAGCGGGAGAAAGGAGACCCAGTACTTC. The encoded protein is CASGTKTSGRKETQYF.

This clonotype has a handful of counts. The V and J genes are TRBV5-6 and TRBJ2-7; 7 bases are shared with TRBD1. CDR1 SGHDT and CDR2 YYEEEE come from the germline V gene. Trimming at V came to 2 bases and at J to 4 bases, leaving 6 bases not matched to a gene. The CDR3 has 14 amino acids. The CDR3 DNA follows: TGTGCCAGCAGCTTACAGGGGAGTGGTTACGAGCAGTACTTC. This sequence encodes CASSLQGSGYEQYF. Supplemented by reference TRBV5-6 and TRBJ2-7, the full variable domain reads DAGVTQSPTHLIKTRGQQVTLRCSPKSGHDTVSWYQQALGQGPQFIFQYYEEEERQRGNFPDRFSGHQFPNYSSELNVNALLLGDSALYLCASSLQGSGYEQYFGPGTRLTVT.

This clonotype has more than one count but fewer than ten. The chain couples TRBV3-1 to TRBJ2-1, with 10 bases fitting TRBD2. Judging by the DNA end, TRBJ2-7 fits better; the J call may be wrong. In germline, CDR1 is LGHDT, CDR2 YNNKEL (reference sequence). CDR3 length: 13 residues. This CDR3 is CASSGRPPAEQYF. Here the CDR3 DNA reads TGTGCCAGTAGCGGGAGGCCACCGGCCGAGCAGTACTTC.

Here the CDR3 reads CASTTDFPLHF. DNA of the CDR3: TGTGCCAGCACAACAGATTTCCCCCTCCACTTT. The rearrangement uses TRBV27 and TRBJ1-6, with D unclear. Trimming removed 7 bases at V and 13 bases at J, with 11 bases between. The CDR3 consists of 11 residues. The germline CDR1 and CDR2 sequences are MNHEY and SMNVEV (reference sequence).

This clonotype came up a few times. This rearrangement joins TRBV20-1 to TRBJ2-7, with TRBD1 as a possible D gene (6 bases). The CDR3 totals 14 residues. V was shortened by 4 bases and J by 0 bases, with 13 bases between the two germline ends. The germline CDR1 and CDR2 sequences are DFQATT and SNEGSKA (reference sequence). DNA of the CDR3: TGCAGTGCTATAAGGACAGCGCGCTCCTACGAGCAGTACTTC. This encodes CSAIRTARSYEQYF.

This clonotype was seen more than once but under ten times. The chain uses TRBV7-2 and TRBJ1-2; D unresolved. The V gene lost 5 bases and the J gene lost 2 bases, with 15 bases spanning the gap. In germline, CDR1 is SGHTA, CDR2 FQGNSA. The CDR3 runs to 15 residues. The CDR3 here is CASSDRVRANYGYTF. CDR3 bases: TGTGCCAGCAGCGATAGGGTACGGGCAAACTATGGCTACACCTTC.

CDR3 DNA: TGTGCCAGCAGCCGACCGGGACGAGCCTACGAGCAGTACTTC. This gives the protein CASSRPGRAYEQYF. The chain carries TRBV3-1 and TRBJ2-7; D could derive from TRBD1 or TRBD2 (5 bases each). Germline values: CDR1 LGHDT, CDR2 YNNKEL (reference sequence). V was shortened by 4 bases and J by 2 bases, with 12 bases between the two germline ends. The CDR3 is made up of 14 amino acids.

This chain uses TRBV20-1 with TRBJ2-5; D might be TRBD1 (6 bases). The CDR3 loop spans 16 amino acids. V dropped 2 bases and J dropped 1 base, with 17 bases sitting between them. The germline V gene encodes CDR1 DFQATT and CDR2 SNEGSKA (reference sequence). The CDR3 nucleotides are TGCAGTGCTAGACCCTTTTCAGGGGATTCCCAAGAGACCCAGTACTTC. Translating gives CSARPFSGDSQETQYF.

This clonotype was detected only a few times. The chain uses TRBV19 and TRBJ1-2; D remains ambiguous. CDR3 length: 11 residues. V was cut by 3 bases and J by 7 bases, with 6 bases left in between. The germline gives CDR1 LNHDA, CDR2 SQIVND (reference sequence). This CDR3 reads CASSMELGYTF. The DNA for the CDR3 is TGTGCCAGTAGTATGGAGCTTGGCTACACCTTC.

The chain employs TRBV29-1 and TRBJ2-5; D perhaps matches TRBD1 (5 bases). The DNA end is a closer match to TRBJ2-1, so the J assignment may be wrong. This CDR3 has 12 residues. Germline loops: CDR1 SQVTM, CDR2 ANQGSEA. The DNA for the CDR3 is TGCAGCGTTGAAGGGGGCAACTTGGAGCAGTTCTTC. Translated, it gives CSVEGGNLEQFF.

The chain is built from TRBV20-1 and TRBJ1-2, with D perhaps TRBD1 (6 bases). The CDR3 contains 12 residues. The germline V gene has CDR1 DFQATT and CDR2 SNEGSKA (reference sequence). V was pared by 8 bases and J by 5 bases, with 15 bases between. The CDR3 nucleotides read TGCAGTTCCCTTGACAGGAATTATGGCTACACCTTC. As protein: CSSLDRNYGYTF.